This T cell receptor (beta chain) appears in the sequencing data of a study of blood T cells in healthy people across ages. A second PCR of 7 to 11 cycles used a sample-barcoded 5' primer and a J-beta primer mix. MiXCR, applied by TCRdb to the 5' RACE reads, yields one record per CDR3 protein. The sample contains 700,000 to 800,000 distinct CDR3 sequences, roughly 44% of which appear only once. This CDR3 region has 16 residues. Germline CDR1 DFQATT, CDR2 SNEGSKA (reference sequence). J was trimmed by 5 bases and V by 5 bases; bases with no gene match: 15. This TCR came from an older woman in good health. V usage is TRBV20-1 and J usage is TRBJ2-5; 9 nucleotides agree with TRBD1. Material: blood. This CDR3 reads CSASRSGDRVRETQYF. CDR3 in DNA: TGCAGTGCTTCTAGGTCCGGGGACAGGGTCCGCGAGACCCAGTACTTC.